This T cell receptor (beta chain) was sequenced in a study of blood T cell repertoires in COVID-19 (dated by TCRdb to the early 2020s). Regarding the research as a whole: Collaborator samples came from the United States, Italy and Spain and covered acute and convalescent phases of COVID-19. The repertoires were released in a freely available public database meant as a resource for research on the immune response to SARS-CoV-2. Deeply sampled blood TCRbeta repertoires from subjects exposed to, actively infected with, or recovered from COVID-19 were included in the dataset. The prospective study material was composed of cDNA or gDNA derived from T cells, B-cell-depleted T cells, or PBMCs. The samples were drawn from the first 160 participants of the ongoing ImmuneRACE study and from 1,200 or so subjects provided by 6 global collaborators. Where available, HLA class I and class II types were taken from metadata supplied by the sample provider and were not determined by assay-based typing. The sample metadata nearly always contained a de-identified subject ID, COVID-19 status, age in years and sex.

Details on this clone: Its cognate antigen has yet to be identified. Base-call qualities are not available, and no considerably larger clone is one nucleotide away.

TCRbeta CDR3 regions were amplified from genomic DNA by means of the immunoSEQ Assay, a bias-controlled multiplex PCR. The authors processed their data as follows. Within the assay, amplification of reference gene primers was used to estimate how many nucleated cells each sample contained. Sequence reads were collapsed and filtered to measure the absolute abundance of every unique TCRbeta CDR3 rearrangement. For each sample, productive Simpson clonality was calculated by taking the square root of Simpson's diversity index across productive rearrangements. The immuneACCESS repertoire file appears here via TCRdb, limited to in-frame rearrangements. These files lack a portion of the clones; in checked studies, under half of the deficit traces to unresolved V genes, and the cause of the others is not known. V, J and clone size reflect that table, while D and trimming were determined from the DNA. For this sample the table gives about 81,000 clones, of which roughly 84% were detected only once. Of the sample, about 15% falls within the top ten clones.

Each collaborating institution followed its own protocols to collect whole blood in K2EDTA tubes. For TCRbeta analysis, collaborators shipped samples as frozen whole blood, isolated PBMCs, or DNA extracted from either of those sample types. What the authors observed across the whole study: The amount of clinical and demographic metadata varied by source and participant and was provided uncurated.

This TCR came from a woman in her seventies with acute or convalescent COVID-19. Sequencing was performed on peripheral blood.

This receptor carries the CDR3 CASTQPQSGANVLTF. The nucleotide sequence is TGTGCCAGCACTCAACCTCAGTCTGGGGCCAACGTCCTGACTTTC. The chain uses TRBV6-5 and TRBJ2-6; the D gene is unclear. The CDR3 runs 15 amino acids, cysteine and phenylalanine included. Only CDR3 DNA is held: 45 bases, read in frame from base 1. The trim is 7 bases for V and 1 base for J, with a gap of 11 bases between the germline ends. CDR1 is given as MNHEY and CDR2 as SVGAGI, both from the germline V gene.